This T cell receptor beta chain was sequenced in a study of radiation and T cells in renal cell carcinoma. On the study more broadly: Nephrectomy followed 15 Gy stereotactic body radiation by 4 weeks.

With regard to this clone: Its antigen is undetermined.

After removal of 5 bases from V and 6 bases from J, the junction contained 2 bases not matched to a gene. Germline V gene lookup returns CDR1 SQVTM and CDR2 ANQGSEA. This CDR3 has 11 residues. The table came from immunoSEQ multiplex PCR; TCRdb's copy has only in-frame clones and leaves some out. The repertoire includes about 130,000 clones, roughly 85% of them detected once, and around 3% sits in the top ten. As to time point: baseline pretreatment blood. Treatment reported: 15 Gy SBRT to primary tumor, nephrectomy 4 weeks later. This renal cell carcinoma was of the clear cell type. The study, taken as a whole, reports: From baseline, blood top tumor clonotypes peaked at 2 weeks post-radiation.

This material consisted of blood, taken from a patient whose treatment included radiotherapy and nephrectomy. The TCR comes from a woman in her sixties with renal cell carcinoma. J is TRBJ1-2 and V is TRBV29-1, with 8 bases lining up with TRBD1. CDR3 residues: CSVRQGHGYTF. The CDR3 bases are TGCAGCGTTCGACAGGGGCATGGCTACACCTTC. Looking up the rest from reference TRBV29-1 and TRBJ1-2 gives the full variable domain: SAVISQKPSRDICQRGTSLTIQCQVDSQVTMMFWYRQQPGQSLTLIATANQGSEATYESGFVIDKFPISRPNLTFSTLTVSNMSPEDSSIYLCSVRQGHGYTFGSGTRLTVV.